These 12 T cell receptor beta chains were all obtained from the same sample, sequenced in a study of early T cells in non-severe SARS-CoV-2 infection. TCRdb called the 5' RACE reads again in MiXCR, with one record for every CDR3 protein. The data show approximately 90,000 distinct CDR3 sequences, about 15% seen once. The sequenced sample was whole blood, obtained at baseline. The origin of the receptors is an adult who was a healthcare worker with PCR-confirmed SARS-CoV-2 infection or an uninfected control (not recorded which).

This clonotype was picked up a small number of times. The V call is TRBV24-1, the J call TRBJ2-1, with D possibly being TRBD2 (5 bases). CDR1 and CDR2 from the germline V gene are KGHDR and SFDVKD. The ends were cut back, 6 bases at V and 6 bases at J, with 17 bases in the middle. CDR3 length equals 15 residues. The CDR3 is CATSSSAGSVNEQFF. DNA for the CDR3: TGTGCCACCAGTTCCTCGGCGGGCTCCGTCAATGAGCAGTTCTTC.

The chain combines TRBV12-3 or TRBV12-4 with TRBJ1-1; no reliable D call. The CDR3 has 12 amino acids. Trimming stripped 7 bases from V and 7 bases from J, with 13 bases between. The CDR3 reads CASNDESHEAFF. In DNA, the CDR3 is TGTGCCAGCAATGACGAATCCCATGAAGCTTTCTTT.

V usage is TRBV20-1 and J usage is TRBJ1-1, with D perhaps matching TRBD1 (5 bases). This CDR3 is 11 amino acids long. Per the germline V gene, CDR1 is DFQATT and CDR2 is SNEGSKA (reference sequence). Trimming left V 6 bases short and J 10 bases short, with 15 bases between. The CDR3, as DNA: TGCAGTGCCACGAGGGGCGCAGGAGCTTTCTTT. This gives the protein CSATRGAGAFF.

Only a few counts were recorded for this clonotype. The rearrangement uses TRBV10-2 and TRBJ1-6; 12 positions agree with TRBD1. There are 14 residues in the CDR3. The germline V gene encodes CDR1 WSHSY and CDR2 SAAADI. The J segment lost 10 bases and the V segment lost 5 bases, leaving 3 bases of the junction unmatched. The CDR3 DNA follows: TGCGCCAGCAGTCGGGACAGGGGGCAATCACCCCTCCACTTT. Its protein product is CASSRDRGQSPLHF.

This clonotype was observed a few times. The chain combines TRBV6-6 with TRBJ1-3; 7 nucleotides match TRBD1. Germline assignment: CDR1 MNHNY and CDR2 SVGAGI (reference sequence). The V gene end was trimmed by 4 bases and the J gene end by 1 base; junction bases not matched to a gene: 1. The CDR3 length is 14 residues. The CDR3 DNA reads as TGTGCCAGCAGTTTCAGGGGGTCTGGAAACACCATATATTTT. Its translation: CASSFRGSGNTIYF.

The J gene is TRBJ2-7, the V gene TRBV5-1; D may correspond to TRBD1 or TRBD2 (5 bases each). Germline assignment: CDR1 SGHRS and CDR2 YFSETQ. CDR3 length: 17 residues. Trimming pared 0 bases from V and 1 base from J, leaving 17 bases between. Here the CDR3 reads CASSLDLWDGGSYEQYF. In DNA, the CDR3 is TGCGCCAGCAGCTTGGACCTATGGGACGGAGGTTCCTACGAGCAGTACTTC.

CDR3 amino acids: CASRPTGTGETQYF. In DNA, the CDR3 is TGTGCCAGCAGGCCGACTGGGACAGGGGAGACCCAGTACTTC. The chain joins TRBV12-3 or TRBV12-4 to TRBJ2-5, with 9 bases that match TRBD1. Trimming at V came to 6 bases and at J to 5 bases, leaving 7 bases not matched to a gene. The CDR3 is 14 amino acids.

In this sample, this clonotype turned up a few times. The genes are TRBV20-1 and TRBJ2-1; no firm D call. Germline assignment: CDR1 DFQATT and CDR2 SNEGSKA (reference sequence). CDR3 size: 13 residues. V was clipped by 5 bases and J by 3 bases, with 11 bases between them. The CDR3 DNA reads TGCAGTGCTTCGAAGGACCGCTACAATGAGCAGTTCTTC. Translation: CSASKDRYNEQFF.

This clonotype was counted only a few times. The chain carries TRBV28 and TRBJ2-4; possibly TRBD1 for D (5 bases). The germline V gene has CDR1 MDHEN and CDR2 SYDVKM. This CDR3 comprises 13 residues. The V end was cut by 6 bases, the J end by 3 bases, with 9 bases between. The CDR3 here is CASSPGHKNIQYF. DNA for the CDR3: TGTGCCAGCAGCCCAGGGCACAAAAACATTCAGTACTTC.

The rearrangement joins TRBV7-9 to TRBJ2-1; 9 nucleotides align to TRBD2. The CDR3 totals 16 residues. The ends lost 5 bases at V and 0 bases at J; junction bases unmatched: 5. Germline V gene data show CDR1 as SEHNR and CDR2 as FQNEAQ (reference sequence). CDR3 sequence: CASSTNSGSSYNEQFF. In DNA form, the CDR3 reads TGTGCCAGCAGCACCAATAGCGGGAGCTCCTACAATGAGCAGTTCTTC.

This clonotype was detected a few times. The chain has TRBV18 and TRBJ2-7, with 9 bases aligning to TRBD1. J was trimmed by 4 bases and V by 3 bases; bases with no gene match: 4. Germline V gene data show CDR1 as KGHSH and CDR2 as LQKENI. CDR3 length: 14 amino acids. CDR3 in amino acids: CASSPRTGEYEQYF. In DNA form, the CDR3 reads TGTGCCAGCTCACCGCGGACAGGGGAATACGAGCAGTACTTC.

V gene TRBV5-1 combines with J gene TRBJ1-1; D gene ambiguous. The germline CDR1 and CDR2 sequences are SGHRS and YFSETQ. This CDR3 is built from 13 residues. V was trimmed by 0 bases and J by 10 bases, leaving 13 bases between them. In DNA, the CDR3 is TGCGCCAGCAGCTTGGAATCGGGGTCAAGAGCTTTCTTT. Amino acids: CASSLESGSRAFF.